Shown below are 9 T cell receptor beta chains from a single sample sequenced in a study of human T cells and chemical hapten exposure. The time point: patch test 2, 6 weeks after DPC sensitization. Treatment indicated: therapeutic diphenylcyclopropenone sensitization with weekly scalp DPC. TCRdb called the RACE reads again in MiXCR, with one record for every CDR3 protein. This repertoire shows about 96,000 distinct CDR3 sequences, about 9.6% found once; its top ten account for around 2%. Sample: whole blood, taken in connection with sensitization to the hapten diphenylcyclopropenone (DPC). These receptors originate from a woman in her thirties or forties with alopecia areata. Some clones in this sample may be carry-over from other donors' samples.

This clonotype was seen repeatedly, ten times or more. V and J are TRBV7-2 and TRBJ1-5; D is unresolved. Germline V CDR1 and CDR2: SGHTA, FQGNSA. The CDR3 consists of 12 residues. V was trimmed by 4 bases and J by 12 bases, leaving 13 bases between them. This CDR3 is CASSSPNTGQHF. For the CDR3, the DNA is TGTGCCAGCAGCTCACCTAATACCGGCCAGCATTTT.

This clonotype was counted ten times or more. CDR3 sequence: CASSSVGAGGHYGYTF. The CDR3 DNA reads as TGTGCCAGCAGCTCAGTCGGCGCAGGGGGCCACTATGGCTACACCTTC. The V call is TRBV5-4, the J call TRBJ1-2; 8 bases agree with TRBD1. This CDR3 has 16 amino acids. Germline V gene data show CDR1 as SGHNT and CDR2 as YYREEE (reference sequence). The V gene end was trimmed by 3 bases and the J gene end by 3 bases; junction bases not matched to a gene: 10.

The rearrangement links TRBV27 to TRBJ2-1, with a possible D match to TRBD2 (6 bases). CDR3 length: 9 amino acids. The V gene lost 9 bases and the J gene lost 13 bases, with 10 bases spanning the gap. Germline assignment: CDR1 MNHEY and CDR2 SMNVEV (reference sequence). CDR3 DNA sequence: TGTGCCAGATATACTAGCCAGTTCTTC. It is translated as CARYTSQFF.

This chain joins TRBV3-1 and TRBJ1-1; tentatively, D is TRBD1 (6 bases). Deletions cut 3 bases from V and 6 bases from J, with 14 bases between. Germline-derived CDR1 and CDR2 are LGHDT and YNNKEL (reference sequence). The CDR3 is made up of 14 amino acids. The CDR3 DNA sequence: TGTGCCAGCAGCCATCTTCACAGGGACTCTGAAGCTTTCTTT. It translates to CASSHLHRDSEAFF.

The CDR3 reads CASSDWDSNEKLFF. CDR3 DNA sequence: TGTGCCAGCTCTGATTGGGACAGCAATGAAAAACTGTTTTTT. The rearrangement uses TRBV28 and TRBJ1-4, with TRBD1 identical over 7 bases. The V segment lost 8 bases and the J segment 5 bases; nucleotides outside the gene matches: 8. The CDR3 runs 14 residues. Germline CDR1 MDHEN, CDR2 SYDVKM.

By frequency in the sample, this clonotype is medium-sized. The chain has TRBV4-2 and TRBJ2-3; TRBD2 matches at 7 bases. The CDR3 has 17 residues. Germline-derived CDR1 and CDR2 are LGHNA and YNFKEQ. V shed 1 base, J shed 6 bases, and the junction held 13 bases outside the gene matches. DNA for the CDR3: TGTGCCAGCAGCCAAGGGTTAGCGGGCGCTAAGGAGGATACGCAGTATTTT. Protein sequence: CASSQGLAGAKEDTQYF.

This clonotype was seen a handful of times. The chain employs TRBV10-3 and TRBJ1-1, with 10 bases matching TRBD1. Germline CDR1 reads ENHRY; CDR2 reads SYGVKD. V gave up 4 bases and J gave up 1 base; unmatched junction bases: 6. The CDR3 spans 16 residues. For the CDR3, the DNA is TGTGCCATCAGTGGACAGGGGGCGAGTAGGAACACTGAAGCTTTCTTT. It specifies CAISGQGASRNTEAFF.

The chain combines TRBV28 with TRBJ2-2; D unclear. Deletions cut 5 bases from V and 4 bases from J, with 11 bases between. Per germline, CDR1 MDHEN and CDR2 SYDVKM. The CDR3 has 14 amino acids. CDR3 region: CASSVVSGTGELFF. The CDR3 region has the DNA TGTGCCAGCAGTGTAGTATCGGGCACCGGGGAGCTGTTTTTT.

The table lists this clonotype with many counts. The V call is TRBV7-2, the J call TRBJ2-5, with 8 nucleotides matching TRBD2. With 1 base clipped from V and 9 bases from J, the junction kept 7 bases outside the gene matches. The CDR3 totals 14 residues. Germline V lookup: CDR1 SGHTA, CDR2 FQGNSA. CDR3 in DNA: TGTGCCAGCAGCTTAGGGGGTAGCGGGGATCCCCAGTACTTC. Amino acids: CASSLGGSGDPQYF.